These 8 T cell receptor beta chains originate from one sample sequenced in a study of OX40 agonist ivuxolimab in advanced cancers. Method: immunoSEQ multiplex PCR; TCRdb's copy keeps in-frame clones and lacks some. Altogether fewer than 85,000 clones are present, 80% to 85% being singletons, with the ten largest covering over 6.5%. The sample consisted of CD4+ or CD8+ T cells sorted from blood, taken in a trial of the OX40 agonist ivuxolimab. The receptors originated from an adult with an advanced solid tumor such as melanoma, head and neck, liver or kidney cancer.

The rearrangement uses TRBV29-1 and TRBJ1-2; no reliable D call. The CDR3 extends over 8 amino acids. CDR1 is SQVTM, CDR2 ANQGSEA, per germline. Deletions cut 7 bases from V and 6 bases from J, with 3 bases between. The CDR3 region is CSANGYTF. As DNA, the CDR3 is TGCAGCGCCAATGGCTACACCTTC. Complete variable domain (other parts from reference TRBV29-1 and TRBJ1-2): SAVISQKPSRDICQRGTSLTIQCQVDSQVTMMFWYRQQPGQSLTLIATANQGSEATYESGFVIDKFPISRPNLTFSTLTVSNMSPEDSSIYLCSANGYTFGSGTRLTVV.

This chain uses TRBV10-2 with TRBJ2-1; the D gene is possibly TRBD2 (5 bases). With 5 bases removed from V and 4 bases from J, the gap between germline ends came to 6 bases. Germline-derived CDR1 and CDR2 are WSHSY and SAAADI. The CDR3 is made up of 12 amino acids. The CDR3 coding sequence is TGCGCCAGCAGTCGGGGTTACAATGAGCAGTTCTTC. This codes for CASSRGYNEQFF.

The chain links TRBV2 to TRBJ2-5; 10 bases agree with TRBD1. V lost 1 base, J lost 6 bases, and 11 bases stayed unmatched. The CDR3 contains 17 residues. The V gene's germline CDR1 is SNHLY and CDR2 FYNNEI. In DNA, the CDR3 is TGTGCCAGCAGTGAAGGACCTCTCTGGACAGGGGGAAAGACCCAGTACTTC. The encoded protein is CASSEGPLWTGGKTQYF.

This chain connects TRBV30 to TRBJ1-4; possibly TRBD1 for D (5 bases). Trimming took off 4 bases at V and 6 bases at J, with 9 bases between the two ends. CDR1 GTSNPN and CDR2 SVGIG come from the germline V gene (reference sequence). The CDR3 loop spans 12 amino acids. The CDR3 sequence is CAWTGRDEKLFF. DNA for the CDR3: TGTGCCTGGACAGGGAGGGATGAAAAACTGTTTTTT.

The gene calls are TRBV18 and TRBJ2-5; D uncertain. Germline CDR1 KGHSH, CDR2 LQKENI. The CDR3 runs to 14 residues. V was clipped by 4 bases and J by 5 bases, with 14 bases between them. CDR3 residues: CASSLQRGLETQYF. In DNA, the CDR3 is TGTGCCAGCTCACTCCAGAGAGGTTTGGAGACCCAGTACTTC.

The chain is built from TRBV28 and TRBJ1-4, with D perhaps TRBD1 (6 bases). This CDR3 contains 15 residues. Germline loops: CDR1 MDHEN, CDR2 SYDVKM. V dropped 6 bases and J dropped 0 bases, with 11 bases sitting between them. CDR3 amino acids: CASSKGHATNEKLFF. In DNA form, the CDR3 reads TGTGCCAGCAGCAAGGGACACGCAACTAATGAAAAACTGTTTTTT.

This chain connects TRBV5-1 to TRBJ2-5; TRBD2 matches 13 bases. Germline trimming cut 4 bases from V and 5 bases from J; bases unmatched to any gene: 8. Germline V lookup: CDR1 SGHRS, CDR2 YFSETQ. The CDR3 is 16 residues long. As DNA, the CDR3 is TGCGCCAGCAGCAAGGGACTAGCGGGGCCGGGGGAGACCCAGTACTTC. It translates to CASSKGLAGPGETQYF.

The chain uses TRBV10-3 and TRBJ1-1; D not resolved. V dropped 3 bases and J dropped 10 bases, with 15 bases sitting between them. The CDR3 has 13 amino acids. Germline CDR1 reads ENHRY; CDR2 reads SYGVKD. The CDR3 DNA follows: TGTGCCATCAGTGATCAAAGGCCCCTGGTAGCTTTCTTT. Translation: CAISDQRPLVAFF.